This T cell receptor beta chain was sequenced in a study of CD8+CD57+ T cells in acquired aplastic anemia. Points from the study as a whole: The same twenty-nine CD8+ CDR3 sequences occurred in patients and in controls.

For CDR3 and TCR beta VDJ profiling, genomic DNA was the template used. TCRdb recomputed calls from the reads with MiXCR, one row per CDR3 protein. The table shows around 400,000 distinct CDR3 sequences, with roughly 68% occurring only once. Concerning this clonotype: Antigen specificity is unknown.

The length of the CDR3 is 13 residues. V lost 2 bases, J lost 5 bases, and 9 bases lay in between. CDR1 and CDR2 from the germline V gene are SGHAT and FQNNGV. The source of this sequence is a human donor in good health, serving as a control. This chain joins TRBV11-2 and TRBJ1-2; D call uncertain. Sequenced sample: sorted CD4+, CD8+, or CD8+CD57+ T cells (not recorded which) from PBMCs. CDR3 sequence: CASSLISAYGYTF. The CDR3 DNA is TGTGCCAGCAGCTTAATTTCGGCATATGGCTACACCTTC.